This T cell receptor beta chain was recorded in a study of CD8 T cells in Susac syndrome. Overall study results and limits: The relatively small number of individuals in the TCR sequencing and HLA analysis was acknowledged by the study.

Matching for age and sex applied to the controls, who were healthy donors. FACS was used to enrich TEMRA cells, whereas the CD8+ and CD4+ T cells were obtained by negative isolation. The trim removed 6 bases at V and 0 bases at J, leaving 9 bases unmatched. The CDR3 has 18 residues. Note on this clonotype: What it recognizes is unknown.

RNA amounts of about 0.5 to 1 ug underwent reverse transcription with random hexamers. TCR beta CDR3 was amplified by immunoSEQ multiplex PCR. This amplification extended across 54 Vbeta and 13 Jbeta segments. TCRdb fed the immunoSEQ multiplex PCR reads into MiXCR, producing one record per CDR3 protein. The data hold about 70,000 distinct CDR3 sequences, with around 93% observed a single time. The source of this sequence is a human donor in good health. The sequencing input was CD8+ T cells from PBMCs. The chain has TRBV12-3 or TRBV12-4 and TRBJ1-6; 9 bases map to TRBD1. In nucleotides, the CDR3 is TGTGCCAGCAGGTCCGGGACAGGGCTAAGCTCCTATAATTCACCCCTCCACTTT. This gives the protein CASRSGTGLSSYNSPLHF.